This TCR beta chain came from a study of T cell responses to AZD1222 COVID-19 vaccine. Study-level background: The analysis combined second doses at about 4 or about 12 weeks.

V lost 3 bases and J lost 5, with 17 bases in between. In germline, CDR1 is LGHDT, CDR2 YNNKEL (reference sequence). The CDR3 runs to 15 residues. Clones were sequenced by immunoSEQ multiplex PCR, and TCRdb holds only the in-frame ones, with some missing. The sample yields 100,000 or so clones, over 75% seen once. This clonotype was sampled from an adult in good health. V is TRBV3-1 (or the pseudogene TRBV3-2) and J is TRBJ2-7, with D possibly called TRBD1 or TRBD2 (5 bases each). The input for sequencing was peripheral blood, taken on day 0 of AZD1222 vaccination. CDR3 nucleotides: TGTGCCAGCAGCCAGTACGGTGGGGGTAAGGACGAGCAGTACTTC. It translates to CASSQYGGGKDEQYF.